One and the same sample provided the 26 T cell receptor beta chains below, sequenced in a study of CD4 T cells in relation to SARS-CoV-2 and coronaviruses. Here immunoSEQ multiplex PCR was the method, and the copy in TCRdb shows in-frame clones only, minus some. Of some 68,000 clones in the sample, over 90% were seen once. Unexposed donor CD4+ T cells date from about 2011-2018, before the COVID-19 pandemic. Sequenced input: naive CD4+ T cells from PBMCs. The subset: naive CD4+ T cells isolated by negative enrichment. The source of these receptors is a human donor in good health.

This clone was observed a single time. This rearrangement joins TRBV2 to TRBJ2-4, with a tentative D call TRBD2 (5 bases). The germline V and J ends were trimmed by 1 base and 8 bases, with 15 bases remaining between them. The CDR3 runs 15 residues. Germline CDR1 is SNHLY and CDR2 is FYNNEI. CDR3 loop: CASSEGTSRLDIQYF. In nucleotides, the CDR3 is TGTGCCAGCAGTGAAGGGACTTCCCGTTTAGACATTCAGTACTTC. The full variable domain, rest sourced from reference TRBV2 and TRBJ2-4, is EPEVTQTPSHQVTQMGQEVILRCVPISNHLYFYWYRQILGQKVEFLVSFYNNEISEKSEIFDDQFSVERPDGSNFTLKIRSTKLEDSAMYFCASSEGTSRLDIQYFGAGTRLSVL.

This chain links TRBV6-1 with TRBJ1-5; D call uncertain. Deletions cut 2 bases from V and 7 bases from J, with 15 bases between. The CDR3 runs 15 residues. Germline CDR1 is MNHNS and CDR2 is SASEGT. The CDR3 loop reads CASSEHGIAGQPQHF. The CDR3 coding sequence is TGTGCCAGCAGTGAACATGGGATAGCGGGACAGCCCCAGCATTTT.

V is TRBV7-2 and J is TRBJ2-2; no firm D call. Germline V gene sequence: CDR1 SGHTA, CDR2 FQGNSA. Trimming left V 2 bases short and J 0 bases short, with 4 bases between. The CDR3 covers 14 residues. The CDR3 bases are TGTGCCAGCAGCTTACCGGCGAACACCGGGGAGCTGTTTTTT. Translated: CASSLPANTGELFF. Complete variable domain (other parts from reference TRBV7-2 and TRBJ2-2): GAGVSQSPSNKVTEKGKDVELRCDPISGHTALYWYRQSLGQGLEFLIYFQGNSAPDKSGLPSDRFSAERTGGSVSTLTIQRTQQEDSAVYLCASSLPANTGELFFGEGSRLTVL.

This chain joins TRBV30 and TRBJ1-1; D might be TRBD1 (5 bases). V lost 3 bases to trimming and J lost 4 bases, with 9 bases between them. The CDR3 totals 12 residues. In germline, CDR1 is GTSNPN, CDR2 SVGIG (reference sequence). The CDR3 DNA is TGTGCCTGGAGGGTGAGGGGCACTGAAGCTTTCTTT. Its translation: CAWRVRGTEAFF.

V usage is TRBV18 and J usage is TRBJ2-3; D unresolved. This CDR3 has 13 residues. V was pared by 6 bases and J by 5 bases, with 12 bases between. Germline loops: CDR1 KGHSH, CDR2 LQKENI. The CDR3 sequence is CASSRSGLDTQYF. CDR3 nucleotide sequence: TGTGCCAGCTCCAGGTCCGGGTTAGATACGCAGTATTTT.

CDR3 protein: CASRGLDEQFF. The CDR3 region has the DNA TGTGCCAGCCGGGGTTTAGATGAGCAGTTCTTC. The V call is TRBV6-5, the J call TRBJ2-1, with a tentative D call TRBD2 (5 bases). V was shortened by 8 bases and J by 8 bases, with 10 bases between the two germline ends. There are 11 residues in the CDR3. The V gene's germline CDR1 is MNHEY and CDR2 SVGAGI.

V and J are TRBV18 and TRBJ2-5, with D maybe TRBD1 (5 bases). The CDR3 extends over 13 amino acids. Germline CDR1 KGHSH, CDR2 LQKENI. Trimming took 5 bases from V and 2 from J, leaving 9 bases between them. CDR3 protein: CASSFDRQETQYF. CDR3 DNA sequence: TGTGCCAGCTCATTTGACAGACAAGAGACCCAGTACTTC. Drawing the rest from reference TRBV18 and TRBJ2-5, the complete variable domain is NAGVMQNPRHLVRRRGQEARLRCSPMKGHSHVYWYRQLPEEGLKFMVYLQKENIIDESGMPKERFSAEFPKEGPSILRIQQVVRGDSAAYFCASSFDRQETQYFGPGTRLLVL.

This sequence joins TRBV9 and TRBJ1-6; possible D gene TRBD1, 5 bases. The CDR3 length is 15 residues. Trimming pared 1 base from V and 7 bases from J, leaving 12 bases between. Per germline, CDR1 SGDLS and CDR2 YYNGEE. CDR3 sequence reads: CASSVSPRVNSPLHF. CDR3 nucleotide sequence: TGTGCCAGCAGCGTAAGTCCCAGGGTAAATTCACCCCTCCACTTT. Filled out from reference TRBV9 and TRBJ1-6, the complete variable domain reads DSGVTQTPKHLITATGQRVTLRCSPRSGDLSVYWYQQSLDQGLQFLIQYYNGEERAKGNILERFSAQQFPDLHSELNLSSLELGDSALYFCASSVSPRVNSPLHFGNGTRLTVT.

The chain uses TRBV3-1 (or the pseudogene TRBV3-2) and TRBJ1-5; no definite D call. Germline lookup yields CDR1 LGHDT and CDR2 YNNKEL (reference sequence). The V gene lost 4 bases and the J gene lost 0 bases, with 10 bases spanning the gap. This CDR3 is 15 amino acids long. CDR3 sequence: CASSPTIYSNQPQHF. DNA of the CDR3: TGTGCCAGCAGCCCGACCATCTATAGCAATCAGCCCCAGCATTTT.

The V call is TRBV6-1, the J call TRBJ1-5; weak D call: TRBD1 (6 bases). This CDR3 spans 17 amino acids. Germline CDR1 reads MNHNS; CDR2 reads SASEGT. Trimming took off 2 bases at V and 0 bases at J, with 14 bases between the two ends. CDR3 DNA: TGTGCCAGCAGTGAAAGGGGGGGCAGCTATAGCAATCAGCCCCAGCATTTT. Encoded protein: CASSERGGSYSNQPQHF.

The V and J genes are TRBV28 and TRBJ2-5, with D tentatively TRBD2 (5 bases). The V gene's germline CDR1 is MDHEN and CDR2 SYDVKM. This CDR3 region has 13 residues. V was trimmed by 2 bases and J by 5 bases, leaving 9 bases between them. CDR3 loop: CASSLRGLETQYF. The CDR3 DNA follows: TGTGCCAGCAGTTTAAGAGGGTTGGAGACCCAGTACTTC.

About this clone: Other DNA sequences from this sample encode an identical CDR3 as well. The chain couples TRBV4-3 to TRBJ1-5; TRBD1 might be the D (5 bases). In germline, CDR1 is LGHNA, CDR2 YSLEER. The ends were cut back, 0 bases at V and 2 bases at J, with 8 bases in the middle. The CDR3 has 15 amino acids. CDR3 sequence (DNA): TGCGCCAGCAGCCAAGATCTACAGGGCAATCAGCCCCAGCATTTT. Amino acids: CASSQDLQGNQPQHF.

There are a few counts of this clone. The rearrangement joins TRBV30 to TRBJ2-4, with no clear D. Germline V gene lookup returns CDR1 GTSNPN and CDR2 SVGIG (reference sequence). V shed 0 bases and J shed 7 bases, with 4 bases lying between them. This CDR3 contains 11 residues. The DNA of the CDR3 is TGTGCCTGGAGTGTAAGGAACATTCAGTACTTC. This sequence encodes CAWSVRNIQYF.

J is TRBJ2-2 and V is TRBV14; TRBD1 or TRBD2 may be the D gene (5 bases each). This CDR3 is built from 15 residues. The germline V gene encodes CDR1 SGHDN and CDR2 FVKESK. The germline V and J ends were trimmed by 2 bases and 7 bases, with 14 bases remaining between them. CDR3 bases: TGTGCCAGCAGCCAACTGAGGGGAAAAGACGGGGAGCTGTTTTTT. Residues: CASSQLRGKDGELFF.

This sequence joins TRBV5-4 and TRBJ2-1; TRBD1 matches at 8 bases. Germline V gene sequence: CDR1 SGHNT, CDR2 YYREEE (reference sequence). The CDR3 loop spans 15 amino acids. Losses at the gene ends were 3 bases for V and 10 bases for J; bases not matched to a gene: 12. CDR3 nucleotides: TGTGCCAGCAGCTCCCCGGGGTCAGGGGGCGCCGAGCAGTTCTTC. Translating gives CASSSPGSGGAEQFF.

In its sample, this clone was seen once. The rearrangement links TRBV2 to TRBJ2-5, with 15 bases aligning to TRBD2. The CDR3 has 15 amino acids. The germline V gene has CDR1 SNHLY and CDR2 FYNNEI. J was trimmed by 5 bases and V by 6 bases; bases with no gene match: 4. The CDR3 protein is CASSGLAGGGETQYF. DNA of the CDR3: TGTGCCAGCAGCGGACTAGCGGGAGGGGGGGAGACCCAGTACTTC.

The chain joins TRBV10-3 to TRBJ2-3; maybe TRBD1 (6 bases). CDR3 length equals 16 residues. V was pared by 4 bases and J by 2 bases, with 16 bases between. Germline-derived CDR1 and CDR2 are ENHRY and SYGVKD. The CDR3 DNA reads as TGTGCCATCAGTGGAGGGGGAGCAACAACCACAGATACGCAGTATTTT. As protein: CAISGGGATTTDTQYF.

This chain uses TRBV5-4 with TRBJ2-1; D not resolved. The CDR3 spans 13 residues. In germline, CDR1 is SGHNT, CDR2 YYREEE (reference sequence). V lost 2 bases and J 5 bases, leaving 8 bases between the germline ends. CDR3 protein: CASSLDGHNEQFF. DNA of the CDR3: TGTGCCAGCAGCTTAGACGGGCACAATGAGCAGTTCTTC.

Notes on this clone: This same CDR3 is encoded by further DNA sequences in the sample. The chain combines TRBV18 with TRBJ2-7; no reliable D call. The CDR3 loop spans 13 amino acids. The V end was cut by 0 bases, the J end by 1 base, with 4 bases between. CDR1 and CDR2 from the germline V gene are KGHSH and LQKENI. The CDR3 region is CASSPPGSYEQYF. CDR3 nucleotides: TGTGCCAGCTCACCACCGGGATCCTACGAGCAGTACTTC.

V and J are TRBV10-2 and TRBJ1-6; perhaps TRBD1 as D (5 bases). Trimming left V 3 bases short and J 10 bases short, with 13 bases between. The CDR3 extends over 14 amino acids. Germline CDR1 is WSHSY and CDR2 is SAAADI. CDR3 sequence: CASSDPGPFSPLHF. As DNA, the CDR3 is TGCGCCAGCAGTGACCCAGGGCCATTCTCACCCCTCCACTTT.

This chain connects TRBV5-4 to TRBJ1-1; D unresolved. V was pared by 0 bases and J by 5 bases, with 11 bases between. This CDR3 comprises 14 residues. Germline V gene lookup returns CDR1 SGHNT and CDR2 YYREEE (reference sequence). The CDR3 DNA is TGTGCCAGCAGCTTGGTGCAACCGGGGACTGAAGCTTTCTTT. Protein: CASSLVQPGTEAFF.

The J gene is TRBJ2-5, the V gene TRBV5-8; 16 nucleotides match TRBD2. There are 19 residues in the CDR3. Germline V gene lookup returns CDR1 SGHTS and CDR2 YDEGEE. The V segment lost 4 bases and the J segment 4 bases; nucleotides outside the gene matches: 13. The CDR3 sequence is CASSTGTSGGALGVETQYF. The CDR3, as DNA: TGTGCCAGCAGCACTGGGACTAGCGGGGGGGCCCTCGGTGTAGAGACCCAGTACTTC.

J is TRBJ2-7 and V is TRBV4-1, with D unresolved. From germline, CDR1 is MGHRA and CDR2 YSYEKL. This CDR3 is built from 16 residues. The V and J ends lost 1 base and 1 base respectively, with 14 bases between them. CDR3 coding DNA: TGCGCCAGCAGCCAAGCCCCTAGTGCCGGATCCTACGAGCAGTACTTC. Protein: CASSQAPSAGSYEQYF.

The chain uses TRBV5-1 and TRBJ1-6; 8 nucleotides align to TRBD1. V lost 3 bases to trimming and J lost 10 bases; unmatched junction nucleotides: 6. CDR1 SGHRS and CDR2 YFSETQ come from the germline V gene. The CDR3 spans 14 residues. CDR3 in amino acids: CASSYQTGESPLHF. DNA of the CDR3: TGCGCCAGCAGCTACCAGACAGGGGAGTCACCCCTCCACTTT.

Here the CDR3 DNA reads TGCGCCAGCAGCCAAGATCGGGGCGAAAAACTGTTTTTT. Translating it yields CASSQDRGEKLFF. V usage is TRBV4-1 and J usage is TRBJ1-4, with TRBD1 as a possible D gene (5 bases). Germline values: CDR1 MGHRA, CDR2 YSYEKL. The CDR3 totals 13 residues. V lost 0 bases and J lost 8, with 7 bases in between.

The J gene is TRBJ2-5, the V gene TRBV5-4; D unclear. Germline V gives CDR1 SGHNT, CDR2 YYREEE (reference sequence). V was cut by 1 base and J by 1 base, with 8 bases left in between. The CDR3 extends over 14 amino acids. The chain's CDR3 is CASSLRASQETQYF. In DNA form, the CDR3 reads TGTGCCAGCAGCTTGAGGGCCAGCCAAGAGACCCAGTACTTC.